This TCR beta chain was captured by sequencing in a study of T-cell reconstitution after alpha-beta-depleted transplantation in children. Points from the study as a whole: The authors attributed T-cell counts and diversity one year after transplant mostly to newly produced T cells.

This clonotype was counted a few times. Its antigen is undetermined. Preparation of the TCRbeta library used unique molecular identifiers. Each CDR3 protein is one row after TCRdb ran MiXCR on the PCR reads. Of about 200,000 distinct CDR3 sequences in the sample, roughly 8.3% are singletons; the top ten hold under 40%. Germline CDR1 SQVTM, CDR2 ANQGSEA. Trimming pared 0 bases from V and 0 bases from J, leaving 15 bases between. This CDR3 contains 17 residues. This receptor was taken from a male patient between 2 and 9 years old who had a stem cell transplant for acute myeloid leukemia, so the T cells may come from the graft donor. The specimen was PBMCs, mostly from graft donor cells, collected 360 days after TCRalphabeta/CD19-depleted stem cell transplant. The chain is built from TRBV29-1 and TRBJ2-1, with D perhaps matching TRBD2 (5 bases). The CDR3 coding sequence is TGCAGCGTTGAAGATAACCTAGCTCTATTCTCCTACAATGAGCAGTTCTTC. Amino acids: CSVEDNLALFSYNEQFF.